What follows are 22 T cell receptor beta chains derived from one specimen sequenced in a study of T cell responses to AZD1222 COVID-19 vaccine. Sequenced by immunoSEQ multiplex PCR; TCRdb stores in-frame clones only, minus some. The sample includes more than 100,000 clones, around 88% of them seen just once. Material: peripheral blood, obtained on day 0 of AZD1222 vaccination. The source is an adult in good health.

This rearrangement joins TRBV6-5 to TRBJ2-1, with D uncertain. Per the germline V gene, CDR1 is MNHEY and CDR2 is SVGAGI. Between the trimmed V and J ends, which lost 7 bases and 6 bases, there was a span of 13 bases. The length of the CDR3 is 13 residues. The CDR3 protein is CASMFGLGNEQFF. DNA for the CDR3: TGTGCCAGCATGTTTGGCTTGGGCAATGAGCAGTTCTTC.

The chain uses TRBV14 and TRBJ2-5, with unresolved D. The V end was cut by 3 bases, the J end by 1 base, with 6 bases between. CDR1 is SGHDN, CDR2 FVKESK, per germline. The CDR3 sequence is 13 residues long. CDR3 region: CASSQGIQETQYF. DNA for the CDR3: TGTGCCAGCAGCCAGGGCATCCAAGAGACCCAGTACTTC.

The chain joins TRBV15 to TRBJ1-5; D possibly corresponds to TRBD1 (5 bases). In germline, CDR1 is LNHNV, CDR2 YYDKDF (reference sequence). The CDR3 consists of 14 residues. The V end lost 11 bases, the J end lost 0 bases, and 14 bases lay between the germline ends. The CDR3 nucleotides read TGTGCCGTCCGGGACGGCTATAGCAATCAGCCCCAGCATTTT. Amino acids: CAVRDGYSNQPQHF.

The chain couples TRBV6-5 to TRBJ1-1; D perhaps matches TRBD1 (5 bases). Trimming removed 6 bases at V and 2 bases at J, with 13 bases between. The CDR3 runs 14 residues. CDR1 and CDR2 (germline): MNHEY, SVGAGI. The CDR3 region has the DNA TGTGCCAGCAGACGAAAGACAGTTAACACTGAAGCTTTCTTT. Protein sequence: CASRRKTVNTEAFF.

V and J are TRBV7-9 and TRBJ2-1, with D perhaps TRBD2 (6 bases). The CDR3 sequence is 13 residues long. Germline loops: CDR1 SEHNR, CDR2 FQNEAQ (reference sequence). V was shortened by 6 bases and J by 4 bases, with 10 bases between the two germline ends. CDR3 sequence (DNA): TGTGCCAGCAGTTTTAGCGGATACAATGAGCAGTTCTTC. Translated, it gives CASSFSGYNEQFF.

The chain uses TRBV7-9 and TRBJ1-2, with 7 bases matching TRBD1. The germline V gene encodes CDR1 SEHNR and CDR2 FQNEAQ (reference sequence). This CDR3 contains 15 residues. V trimming: 7 bases; J trimming: 4 bases; junction bases outside the gene matches: 12. CDR3 nucleotides: TGTGCCAGCACCGCCGGGTCAGGGGGTATCTATGGCTACACCTTC. It specifies CASTAGSGGIYGYTF.

The chain recombines TRBV5-1 with TRBJ2-2; 11 bases are shared with TRBD1. V lost 4 bases and J lost 7; bases outside the gene matches: 6. Per the germline V gene, CDR1 is SGHRS and CDR2 is YFSETQ. The CDR3 length is 15 residues. In DNA form, the CDR3 reads TGCGCCAGCAGCGCGGGACAGGGGGTCGTCGGGGAGCTGTTTTTT. As protein: CASSAGQGVVGELFF.

This clone was seen just once. This chain joins TRBV6-1 and TRBJ1-3, with D perhaps matching TRBD1 (5 bases). This CDR3 contains 14 residues. From germline, CDR1 is MNHNS and CDR2 SASEGT. Trimming removed 2 bases at V and 7 bases at J, with 12 bases between. DNA of the CDR3: TGTGCCAGCAGTGAATCCGGGGCGATGAACACCATATATTTT. Its protein is CASSESGAMNTIYF.

This chain links TRBV3-1 (or the pseudogene TRBV3-2) with TRBJ2-7; TRBD2 matches 9 bases. This CDR3 has 16 residues. V shed 5 bases and J 4 bases; nucleotides not matched to a gene: 12. Germline assignment: CDR1 LGHDT and CDR2 YNNKEL (reference sequence). DNA for the CDR3: TGTGCCAGCAGCAATGGGACTAGCCTAGAATCTTACGAGCAGTACTTC. Amino acid sequence: CASSNGTSLESYEQYF.

The chain carries TRBV7-2 and TRBJ2-3; 9 bases map to TRBD1. From germline, CDR1 is SGHTA and CDR2 FQGNSA. CDR3 length: 15 amino acids. V lost 5 bases and J lost 3; bases outside the gene matches: 6. CDR3 amino acids: CASSAQGAGTDTQYF. CDR3 DNA: TGTGCCAGCAGCGCACAGGGGGCAGGTACAGATACGCAGTATTTT.

This chain's CDR3 is CASSPSLPPASYEQYF. The CDR3 DNA follows: TGTGCCAGCAGCCCCTCCCTCCCCCCTGCTTCCTACGAGCAGTACTTC. The chain recombines TRBV16 with TRBJ2-7; no firm D call. The CDR3 is 16 residues long. V gave up 4 bases and J gave up 1 base, with 17 bases separating them. Looked up from germline, CDR1 is KGHSY and CDR2 is FQNENV. The variable domain in full, with the rest retrieved from reference TRBV16 and TRBJ2-7, is GEEVAQTPKHLVRGEGQKAKLYCAPIKGHSYVFWYQQVLKNEFKFLISFQNENVFDETGMPKERFSAKCLPNSPCSLEIQATKLEDSAVYFCASSPSLPPASYEQYFGPGTRLTVT.

This clone was observed a few times. The CDR3 loop reads CASSVALGQGHGYTF. The CDR3 nucleotides read TGTGCCAGCAGCGTAGCTCTGGGACAGGGCCATGGCTACACCTTC. This rearrangement joins TRBV9 to TRBJ1-2, with 9 bases lining up with TRBD1. Unmatched junction bases numbered 6, after V lost 0 bases and J lost 6 bases. Germline V gene lookup returns CDR1 SGDLS and CDR2 YYNGEE. The CDR3 totals 15 residues.

The CDR3 sequence: CASSPQGLNGETQYF. Written as DNA, the CDR3 is TGTGCCAGCAGCCCCCAGGGACTTAACGGAGAGACCCAGTACTTC. This chain joins TRBV11-1 and TRBJ2-5; TRBD2 is a possible D gene (6 bases). The V gene's germline CDR1 is SGHAT and CDR2 FQDESV (reference sequence). V was cut by 5 bases and J by 4 bases, with 17 bases left in between. The CDR3 sequence is 15 residues long. The full variable domain, rest sourced from reference TRBV11-1 and TRBJ2-5, is EAEVAQSPRYKITEKSQAVAFWCDPISGHATLYWYRQILGQGPELLVQFQDESVVDDSQLPKDRFSAERLKGVDSTLKIQPAELGDSAMYLCASSPQGLNGETQYFGPGTRLLVL.

This clone was recorded a few times. V gene TRBV6-1 combines with J gene TRBJ1-2; D ambiguous. V lost 7 bases, J lost 0 bases, and 12 bases lay in between. Germline loops: CDR1 MNHNS, CDR2 SASEGT. This CDR3 has 14 residues. The chain's CDR3 is CASTDASSNYGYTF. In DNA, the CDR3 is TGTGCCAGCACTGACGCGTCCTCTAACTATGGCTACACCTTC.

This chain joins TRBV5-5 and TRBJ2-3; no reliable D call. The CDR3 has 16 residues. V was shortened by 4 bases and J by 1 base, with 16 bases between the two germline ends. Looked up from germline, CDR1 is SGHKS and CDR2 is YYEKEE (reference sequence). Here the CDR3 reads CASSPGWSAGTDTQYF. The CDR3 coding sequence is TGTGCCAGCAGCCCCGGATGGTCTGCGGGCACAGATACGCAGTATTTT.

The chain carries TRBV10-3 and TRBJ1-6, with a weak D call TRBD1 (5 bases). The CDR3 totals 16 residues. The V end lost 3 bases, the J end lost 1 base, and 10 bases lay between the germline ends. Looked up from germline, CDR1 is ENHRY and CDR2 is SYGVKD. The CDR3 here is CAISDGTGSYNSPLHF. CDR3 in DNA: TGTGCCATCAGTGATGGTACAGGTTCCTATAATTCACCCCTCCACTTT.

This chain links TRBV19 with TRBJ2-2; 7 bases line up with TRBD2. Trimming cost V 7 bases and J 4 bases; bases outside gene matches: 12. Germline V CDR1 and CDR2: LNHDA, SQIVND (reference sequence). The CDR3 totals 16 residues. The CDR3 DNA follows: TGTGCCAGTACCCATAGGTCCACTAGCGTCACCGGGGAGCTGTTTTTT. Protein product: CASTHRSTSVTGELFF. Full variable domain (rest looked up from reference TRBV19 and TRBJ2-2): DGGITQSPKYLFRKEGQNVTLSCEQNLNHDAMYWYRQDPGQGLRLIYYSQIVNDFQKGDIAEGYSVSREKKESFPLTVTSAQKNPTAFYLCASTHRSTSVTGELFFGEGSRLTVL.

V is TRBV6-5 and J is TRBJ1-1; tentatively, D is TRBD1 (5 bases). The CDR3 runs 13 residues. V was shortened by 6 bases and J by 5 bases, with 13 bases between the two germline ends. CDR1 and CDR2 (germline): MNHEY, SVGAGI. The CDR3 loop is CASRPPEGTEAFF. CDR3 coding DNA: TGTGCCAGCAGACCCCCCGAGGGGACTGAAGCTTTCTTT.

This rearrangement joins TRBV29-1 to TRBJ2-1, with 8 positions matching TRBD1. This CDR3 has 15 residues. Germline V CDR1 and CDR2: SQVTM, ANQGSEA. Losses at the gene ends were 0 bases for V and 2 bases for J; bases not matched to a gene: 3. CDR3 nucleotides: TGCAGCGTTGAAGATCGGGGACAGGCCTACAATGAGCAGTTCTTC. Amino acid sequence: CSVEDRGQAYNEQFF.

V usage is TRBV6-5 and J usage is TRBJ2-3; D is ambiguous. The CDR3 length is 14 residues. The germline V gene encodes CDR1 MNHEY and CDR2 SVGAGI. The germline V and J ends were trimmed by 7 bases and 0 bases, with 11 bases remaining between them. Here the CDR3 DNA reads TGTGCCAGCAAAGGAGTTCTCAGCACAGATACGCAGTATTTT. It encodes CASKGVLSTDTQYF.

The rearrangement links TRBV9 to TRBJ1-6; no clear D. The CDR3 spans 14 residues. V lost 0 bases to trimming and J lost 4 bases, with 5 bases between them. Germline V lookup: CDR1 SGDLS, CDR2 YYNGEE. The CDR3: CASSVGGYNSPLHF. CDR3 bases: TGTGCCAGCAGCGTAGGGGGTTATAATTCACCCCTCCACTTT.

This clone occurred once. V gene TRBV6-5 combines with J gene TRBJ2-7; D is undetermined. The CDR3 sequence is 13 residues long. Germline lookup yields CDR1 MNHEY and CDR2 SVGAGI. V gave up 7 bases and J gave up 3 bases, with 13 bases separating them. In nucleotides, the CDR3 is TGTGCCAGCACTGCATTGACTGGCTACGAGCAGTACTTC. It translates to CASTALTGYEQYF.